This T cell receptor (beta chain) was identified during a study of CD8 T cells in ankylosing spondylitis. The V gene end was trimmed by 6 bases and the J gene end by 4 bases; junction bases not matched to a gene: 13. Germline CDR1 is DFQATT and CDR2 is SNEGSKA (reference sequence). This CDR3 comprises 16 residues. Quantitative molecular-barcoded 5'-RACE generated the TCR beta libraries. A single record per CDR3 protein comes from TCRdb applying MiXCR to the 5' RACE reads. The data contain hundreds of thousands of distinct CDR3 sequences, around 26% of them singletons. Study conclusions and caveats: Certain motif variants had earlier been reported in reactive arthritis synovial fluid and blood. Disease-linked clones reportedly concentrated significantly in matched ankylosing spondylitis synovial fluid. A motif in TCR beta, a set of under 10 highly homologous variants, appeared characteristic of ankylosing spondylitis blood.

Concerning this clonotype itself: Its antigen is unidentified.

V usage is TRBV20-1 and J usage is TRBJ2-7; 12 bases map to TRBD1. The TCR originated in a male donor with ankylosing spondylitis. Sequencing was done on a sample of blood, either unsorted or a sorted T cell fraction (not recorded which). DNA for the CDR3: TGCAGTGCGCCGGGACAGGGGGCAGCTTGGGGATACGAGCAGTACTTC. Translated: CSAPGQGAAWGYEQYF.